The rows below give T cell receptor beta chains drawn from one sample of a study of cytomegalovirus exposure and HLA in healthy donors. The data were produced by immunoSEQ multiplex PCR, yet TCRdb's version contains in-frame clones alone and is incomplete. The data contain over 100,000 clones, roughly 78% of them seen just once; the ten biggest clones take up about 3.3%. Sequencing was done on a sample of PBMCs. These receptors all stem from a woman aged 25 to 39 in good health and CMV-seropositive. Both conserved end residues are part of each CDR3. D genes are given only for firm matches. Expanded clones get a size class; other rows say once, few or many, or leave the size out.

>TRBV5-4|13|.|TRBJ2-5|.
TGTGCCAGCAGCCCGGGGATCCAAGAGACCCAGTACTTC
CASSPGIQETQYF
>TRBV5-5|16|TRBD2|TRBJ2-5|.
TGTGCCAGCAGCTTGGCCTTAGCGGGGGGACAAGAGACCCAGTACTTC
CASSLALAGGQETQYF
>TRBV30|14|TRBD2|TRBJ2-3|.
TGTGCCTGGATGGCCGGGGGGGGGACAGATACGCAGTATTTT
CAWMAGGGTDTQYF
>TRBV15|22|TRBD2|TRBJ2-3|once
TGTGCCACCAGCAGAGTTCGTGGAGGACTAGCGGGGAGCCATAAAAACACAGATACGCAGTATTTT
CATSRVRGGLAGSHKNTDTQYF
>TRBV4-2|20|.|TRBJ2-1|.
TGTGCCAGCAGCCGAGGTTGGGAGGTCGCAGGGACAGACTCCTACAATGAGCAGTTCTTC
CASSRGWEVAGTDSYNEQFF
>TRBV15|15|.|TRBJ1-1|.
TGTGCCACCAGCAGACAGGATACCATGAACACTGAAGCTTTCTTT
CATSRQDTMNTEAFF
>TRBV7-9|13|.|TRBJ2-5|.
TGTGCCAGCACTCAGTTCTCACAAGAGACCCAGTACTTC
CASTQFSQETQYF
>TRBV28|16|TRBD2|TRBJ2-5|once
TGTGCCAGCAGTCTTGCCGGGGGGGGAGCGCAAGAGACCCAGTACTTC
CASSLAGGGAQETQYF
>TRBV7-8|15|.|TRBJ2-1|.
TGTGCCAGCAGCCACGTTGTAGATTCCTACAATGAGCAGTTCTTC
CASSHVVDSYNEQFF
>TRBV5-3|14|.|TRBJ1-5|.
TGTGCCAGAAGCTTCTGGACAGGCAATCAGCCCCAGCATTTT
CARSFWTGNQPQHF
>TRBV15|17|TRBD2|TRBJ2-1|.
TGTGCCACCAGCTCTCCGGGGGGGAAAAGCACTTACAATGAGCAGTTCTTC
CATSSPGGKSTYNEQFF
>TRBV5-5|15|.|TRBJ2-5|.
TGTGCCAGCAGCTTATCAGGCAGACGACAAGAGACCCAGTACTTC
CASSLSGRRQETQYF
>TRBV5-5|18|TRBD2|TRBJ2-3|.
TGTGCCAGCAGCTTGCCTAGCGGGGGAGTGACTAGCACAGATACGCAGTATTTT
CASSLPSGGVTSTDTQYF
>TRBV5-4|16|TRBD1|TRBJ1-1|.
TGTGCCAGCAGCCCCGGGACAGGGGCGCGGGGGACTGAAGCTTTCTTT
CASSPGTGARGTEAFF
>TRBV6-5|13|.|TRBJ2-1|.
TGTGCCAGCAAAGACGGCAGGAACAATGAGCAGTTCTTC
CASKDGRNNEQFF
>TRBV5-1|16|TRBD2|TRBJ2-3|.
TGCGCCAGCAGCTTTAGACTAGCGGGGGGGACAGATACGCAGTATTTT
CASSFRLAGGTDTQYF
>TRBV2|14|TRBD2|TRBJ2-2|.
TGTGCCAGCAGTGTTGGCAGACTAGCGGGGGGGCTGTTTTTT
CASSVGRLAGGLFF
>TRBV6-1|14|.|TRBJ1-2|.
TGTGCCAGCAGTGAAGATCGAGGTACCTATGGCTACACCTTC
CASSEDRGTYGYTF
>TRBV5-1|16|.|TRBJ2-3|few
TGCGCCAGCAGCCCCCGGGGGGCCTCTAGCACAGATACGCAGTATTTT
CASSPRGASSTDTQYF
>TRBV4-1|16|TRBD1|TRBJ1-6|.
TGCGCCAGCAGCCAAGTGTGGGGACAGGGTAATTCACCCCTCCACTTT
CASSQVWGQGNSPLHF
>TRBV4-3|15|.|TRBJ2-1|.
TGCGCCAGCAGCCAAGTCGGGAGCTCGGGCAATGAGCAGTTCTTC
CASSQVGSSGNEQFF
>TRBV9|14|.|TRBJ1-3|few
TGTGCCAGCAGCCCACAGGGAACTGGAAACACCATATATTTT
CASSPQGTGNTIYF
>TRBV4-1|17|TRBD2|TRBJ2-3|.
TGCGCCAGCAGCCAAGCGACTAGCGGGGGTAGCACAGATACGCAGTATTTT
CASSQATSGGSTDTQYF